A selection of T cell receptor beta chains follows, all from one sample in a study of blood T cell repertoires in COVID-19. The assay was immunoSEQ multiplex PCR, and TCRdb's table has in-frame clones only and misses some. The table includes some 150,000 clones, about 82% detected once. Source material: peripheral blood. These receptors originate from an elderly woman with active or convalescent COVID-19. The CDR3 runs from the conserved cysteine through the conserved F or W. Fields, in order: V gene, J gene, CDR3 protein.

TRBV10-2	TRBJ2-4	CASSLSGGAGYF
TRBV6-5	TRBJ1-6	CASSYVQGYSPLHF
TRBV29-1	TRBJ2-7	CSVDGIEGYGDYEQYF
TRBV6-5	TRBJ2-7	CASYRLYEQYF
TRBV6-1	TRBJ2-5	CASSDVTGTQYF
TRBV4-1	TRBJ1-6	CASSQVGTGDFQSYNSPLHF
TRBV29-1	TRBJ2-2	CSVHNTGNANTGELFF
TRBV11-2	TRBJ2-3	CASSSQGVSGDTQYF
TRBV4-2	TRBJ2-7	CASSQGLGLSYEQYF
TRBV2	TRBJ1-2	CASSPAGANYGYTF
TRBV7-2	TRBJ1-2	CASMGQGFSNYGYTF
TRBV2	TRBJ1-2	CASREHGQTNYGYTF
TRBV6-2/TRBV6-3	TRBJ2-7	CASSYSIVVSPQSFYEQYF
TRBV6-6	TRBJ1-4	CASRKDGAGNEKLFF
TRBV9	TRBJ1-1	CASSVEEGAVRAFF
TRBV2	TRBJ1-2	CASSGELWGQGASNYGYTF
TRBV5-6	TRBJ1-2	CASNLQGNYGYTF
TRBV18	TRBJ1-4	CASSSGGALSKLFF
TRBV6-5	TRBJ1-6	CASSRDRHNSPLHF
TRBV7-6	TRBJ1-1	CASSLGQSKNTEAFF
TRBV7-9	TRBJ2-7	CASSLLDRGTYEQYF
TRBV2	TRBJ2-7	CASKLDGQVLYEQYF
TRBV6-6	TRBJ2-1	CASSPRGGGANEQFF
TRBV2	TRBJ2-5	CASSDKSGGGETQYF
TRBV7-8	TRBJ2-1	CASSPRLAGGQGNEQFF
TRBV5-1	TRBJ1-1	CASSLAGHNYPNTEAFF
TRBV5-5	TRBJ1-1	CASSLRNTGTNTEAFF
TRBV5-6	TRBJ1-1	CASSLGQLFNTEAFF
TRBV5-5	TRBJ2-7	CASSRRGYEQYF
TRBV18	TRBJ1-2	CASSRDRDSYGYTF
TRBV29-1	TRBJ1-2	CSVRTANYGYTF
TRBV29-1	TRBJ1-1	CSVPGQSLQNTEAFF
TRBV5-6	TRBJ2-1	CASSDKQGSSNEQFF